Sequencing of this TCR beta chain was carried out in a study of OX40 agonist ivuxolimab in advanced cancers. Across the whole study: Patients were treated with intravenous ivuxolimab, dosed at 0.01 to 10 mg/kg and infused every 2 weeks. Study-wide results and limits: At 0.1-3.0 mg/kg, partial responders had clonal expansion among the lowest observed. Blood T cells, both CD4+ and CD8+, expanded clonally by week 6 at 0.1 to 3.0 mg/kg.

Only in-frame clones appear in the TCRdb table, and some are missing; sequencing was by immunoSEQ multiplex PCR. The sample lists around 97,000 clones; about 80% were seen once. With 6 bases clipped from V and 4 bases from J, the junction kept 17 bases outside the gene matches. The CDR3 is 17 residues long. From germline, CDR1 is KGHSH and CDR2 LQKENI. If patients had autoimmune disease history or systemic immunosuppression, they were excluded. On this clone: Antigen unknown.

The chain employs TRBV18 and TRBJ2-5; 7 bases align to TRBD2. The TCR comes from an adult with an advanced solid tumor such as melanoma, head and neck, liver or kidney cancer. Specimen: CD4+ or CD8+ T cells sorted from blood, collected in a trial of the OX40 agonist ivuxolimab. The CDR3 spells CASSPLAKAGAGETQYF. In nucleotides, the CDR3 is TGTGCCAGCTCTCCCTTAGCAAAGGCGGGAGCAGGAGAGACCCAGTACTTC.